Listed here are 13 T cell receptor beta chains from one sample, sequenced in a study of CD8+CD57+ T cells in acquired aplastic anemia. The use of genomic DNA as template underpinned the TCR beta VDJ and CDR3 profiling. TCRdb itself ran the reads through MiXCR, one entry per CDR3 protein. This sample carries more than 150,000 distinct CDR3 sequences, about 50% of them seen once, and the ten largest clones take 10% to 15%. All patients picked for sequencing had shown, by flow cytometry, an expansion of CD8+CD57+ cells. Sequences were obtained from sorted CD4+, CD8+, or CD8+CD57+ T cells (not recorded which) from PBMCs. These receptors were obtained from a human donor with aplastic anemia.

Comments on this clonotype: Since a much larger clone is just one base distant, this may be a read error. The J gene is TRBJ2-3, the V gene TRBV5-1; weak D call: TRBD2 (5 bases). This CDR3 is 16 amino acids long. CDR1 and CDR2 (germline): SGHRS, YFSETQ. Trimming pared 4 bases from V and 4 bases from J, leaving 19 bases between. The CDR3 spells CASSPSDFSGADTQYF. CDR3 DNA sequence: TGCGCCAGCAGCCCCTCGGACTTTTCAGGCGCAGATACGCAGTATTTT.

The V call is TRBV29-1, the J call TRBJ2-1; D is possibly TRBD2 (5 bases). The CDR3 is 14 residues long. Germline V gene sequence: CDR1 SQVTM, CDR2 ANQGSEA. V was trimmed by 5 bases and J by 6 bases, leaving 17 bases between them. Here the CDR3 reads CSVFPWAGGNEQFF. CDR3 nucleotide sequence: TGCAGCGTTTTCCCCTGGGCTGGAGGCAATGAGCAGTTCTTC.

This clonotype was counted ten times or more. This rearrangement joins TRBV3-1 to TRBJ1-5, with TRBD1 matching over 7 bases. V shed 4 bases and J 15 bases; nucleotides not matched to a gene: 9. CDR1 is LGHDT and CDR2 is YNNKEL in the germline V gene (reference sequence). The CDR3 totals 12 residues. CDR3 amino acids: CASSRRGQDPHF. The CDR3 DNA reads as TGTGCCAGCAGCCGGAGGGGGCAGGATCCGCATTTT. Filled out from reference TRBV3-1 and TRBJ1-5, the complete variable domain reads DTAVSQTPKYLVTQMGNDKSIKCEQNLGHDTMYWYKQDSKKFLKIMFSYNNKELIINETVPNRFSPKSPDKAHLNLHINSLELGDSAVYFCASSRRGQDPHFGDGTRLSIL.

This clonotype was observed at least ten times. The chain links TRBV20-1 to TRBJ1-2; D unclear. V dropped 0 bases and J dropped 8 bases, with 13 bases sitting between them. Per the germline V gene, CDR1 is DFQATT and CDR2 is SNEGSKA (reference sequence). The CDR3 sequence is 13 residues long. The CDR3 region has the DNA TGCAGTGCTAGAGATGGGCGAGCACGGGGCTACACCTTC. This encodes CSARDGRARGYTF.

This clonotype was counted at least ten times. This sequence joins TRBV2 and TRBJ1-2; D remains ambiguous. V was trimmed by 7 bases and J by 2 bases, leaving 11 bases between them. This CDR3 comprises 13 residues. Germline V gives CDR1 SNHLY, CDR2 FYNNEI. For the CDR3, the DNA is TGTGCCAGCAAAGAAGGGCTGAACTATGGCTACACCTTC. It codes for CASKEGLNYGYTF.

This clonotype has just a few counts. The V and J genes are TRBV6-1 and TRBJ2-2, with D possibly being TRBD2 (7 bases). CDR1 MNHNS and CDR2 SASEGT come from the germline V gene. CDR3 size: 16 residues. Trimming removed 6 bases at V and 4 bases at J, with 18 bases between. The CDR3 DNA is TGTGCCAGCAGCCGGGTGAGGGGGGGAGGCACCGGGGAGCTGTTTTTT. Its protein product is CASSRVRGGGTGELFF.

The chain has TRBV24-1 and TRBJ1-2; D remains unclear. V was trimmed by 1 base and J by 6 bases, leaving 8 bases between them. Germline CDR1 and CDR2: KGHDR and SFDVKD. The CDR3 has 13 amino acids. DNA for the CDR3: TGTGCCACCAGTGATTTAGGTAGGGATGGCTACACCTTC. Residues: CATSDLGRDGYTF.

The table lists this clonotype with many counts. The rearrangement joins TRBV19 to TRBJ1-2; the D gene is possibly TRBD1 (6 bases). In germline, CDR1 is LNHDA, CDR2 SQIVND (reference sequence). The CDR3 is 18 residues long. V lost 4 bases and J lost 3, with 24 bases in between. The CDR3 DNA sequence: TGTGCCAGTAGTAGAAGACTTACTACAGGGTTCGACTACTATGGCTACACCTTC. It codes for CASSRRLTTGFDYYGYTF.

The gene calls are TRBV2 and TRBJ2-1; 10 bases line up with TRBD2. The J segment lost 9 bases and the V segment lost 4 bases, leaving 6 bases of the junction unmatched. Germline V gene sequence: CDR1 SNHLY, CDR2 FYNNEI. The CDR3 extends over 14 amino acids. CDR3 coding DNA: TGTGCCAGCAGTGTGGGAGCGGGGGGGGGTGAGCAGTTCTTC. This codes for CASSVGAGGGEQFF. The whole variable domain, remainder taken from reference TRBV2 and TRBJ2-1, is EPEVTQTPSHQVTQMGQEVILRCVPISNHLYFYWYRQILGQKVEFLVSFYNNEISEKSEIFDDQFSVERPDGSNFTLKIRSTKLEDSAMYFCASSVGAGGGEQFFGPGTRLTVL.

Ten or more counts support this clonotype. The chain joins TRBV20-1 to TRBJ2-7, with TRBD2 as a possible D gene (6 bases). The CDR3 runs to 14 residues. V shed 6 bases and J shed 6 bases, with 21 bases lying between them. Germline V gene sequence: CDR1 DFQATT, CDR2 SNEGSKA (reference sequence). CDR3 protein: CSASPIGVGGEQYF. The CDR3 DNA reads TGCAGTGCGAGTCCGATCGGGGTGGGGGGCGAGCAGTACTTC.

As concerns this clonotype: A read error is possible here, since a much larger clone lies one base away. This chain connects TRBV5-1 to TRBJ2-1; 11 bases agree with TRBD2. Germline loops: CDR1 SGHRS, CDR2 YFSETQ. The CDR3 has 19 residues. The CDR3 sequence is CDSSLATSGGPDTYNEQFF. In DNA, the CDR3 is TGCGACAGCAGCTTGGCAACTAGCGGGGGTCCAGATACCTACAATGAGCAGTTCTTC. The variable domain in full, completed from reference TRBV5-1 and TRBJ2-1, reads KAGVTQTPRYLIKTRGQQVTLSCSPISGHRSVSWYQQTPGQGLQFLFEYFSETQRNKGNFPGRFSGRQFSNSRSEMNVSTLELGDSALYLCDSSLATSGGPDTYNEQFFGPGTRLTVL.

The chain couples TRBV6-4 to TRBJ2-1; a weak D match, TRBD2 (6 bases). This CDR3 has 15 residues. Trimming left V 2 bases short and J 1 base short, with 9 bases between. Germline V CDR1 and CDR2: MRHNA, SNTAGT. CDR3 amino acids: CASSDGGLSYNEQFF. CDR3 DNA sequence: TGTGCCAGCAGTGACGGGGGGTTGTCCTACAATGAGCAGTTCTTC.

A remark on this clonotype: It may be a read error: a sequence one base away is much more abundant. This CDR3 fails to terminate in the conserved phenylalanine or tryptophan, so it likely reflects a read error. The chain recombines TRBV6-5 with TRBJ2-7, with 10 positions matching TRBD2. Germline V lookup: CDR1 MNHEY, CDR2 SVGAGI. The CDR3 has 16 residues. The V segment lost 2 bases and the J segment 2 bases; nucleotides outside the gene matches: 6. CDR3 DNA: TGTGCCAGCAGTTACGGGTCTAGCGGGGGTGCCTACGAGCAGTACCTC. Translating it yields CASSYGSSGGAYEQYL.